The 23 T cell receptor beta chains reported below all come from one sample, sequenced in a study of T cells after yellow fever vaccination. TCRdb re-called the 5' RACE reads with MiXCR, one entry per CDR3 protein. The sample lists some 290,000 distinct CDR3 sequences; around 11% were seen once. Sequences were derived from CD4+ T cells sorted from PBMCs, sampled 45 days after the yellow fever booster vaccination. Receptors were obtained from a man aged 18 to 30 who received the YFV17D yellow fever vaccine.

A few counts support this clonotype. The rearrangement joins TRBV20-1 to TRBJ1-2; 8 nucleotides align to TRBD1. V trimming: 6 bases; J trimming: 8 bases; junction bases outside the gene matches: 11. Germline V gives CDR1 DFQATT, CDR2 SNEGSKA (reference sequence). The CDR3 has 13 residues. CDR3 coding DNA: TGCAGTGCGGAGAACAGGGGGGCGTCCGGCTACACCTTC. It codes for CSAENRGASGYTF.

This clonotype occurred a few times. J is TRBJ1-6 and V is TRBV2, with TRBD1 matching 8 bases. V dropped 6 bases and J dropped 11; count of bases not matched to a gene: 3. CDR1 and CDR2 from the germline V gene are SNHLY and FYNNEI. CDR3 length: 12 residues. The CDR3 loop is CASRDRVAPLHF. DNA of the CDR3: TGTGCCAGCAGGGACAGGGTGGCACCCCTCCACTTT.

This sequence joins TRBV7-2 and TRBJ2-7; a possible D gene is TRBD1 (5 bases). V dropped 8 bases and J dropped 0 bases, with 14 bases sitting between them. This CDR3 has 14 residues. The V gene's germline CDR1 is SGHTA and CDR2 FQGNSA. The CDR3 coding sequence is TGTGCCAGCCGAACAGGTTATAGCTCCTACGAGCAGTACTTC. It encodes CASRTGYSSYEQYF.

The gene calls are TRBV5-4 and TRBJ1-1; 7 bases are a match to TRBD1. The CDR3 length is 15 residues. The germline gives CDR1 SGHNT, CDR2 YYREEE (reference sequence). The V gene end was trimmed by 3 bases and the J gene end by 9 bases; junction bases not matched to a gene: 14. The CDR3 is CASSSPTGSKAKAFF. CDR3 nucleotides: TGTGCCAGCAGCTCCCCGACAGGGTCGAAGGCTAAAGCTTTCTTT.

This chain uses TRBV11-1 with TRBJ2-2; D is undetermined. The V gene lost 5 bases and the J gene lost 4 bases, with 8 bases spanning the gap. The germline V gene has CDR1 SGHAT and CDR2 FQDESV (reference sequence). The CDR3 runs 13 residues. As DNA, the CDR3 is TGTGCCAGCAGCCACGACCCCACCGGGGAGCTGTTTTTT. The encoded protein is CASSHDPTGELFF.

The chain carries TRBV30 and TRBJ1-5; a possible D gene is TRBD1 (5 bases). The CDR3 covers 13 residues. V lost 2 bases to trimming and J lost 7 bases, with 12 bases between them. The V gene's germline CDR1 is GTSNPN and CDR2 SVGIG (reference sequence). The CDR3 DNA reads TGTGCCTGGAGTCCTGGGGGGGGGCAGCCCCAGCATTTT. Encoded protein: CAWSPGGGQPQHF.

V usage is TRBV5-1 and J usage is TRBJ1-6; the match to TRBD1 covers 9 bases. Germline CDR1 SGHRS, CDR2 YFSETQ. Germline trimming cut 2 bases from V and 10 bases from J; bases unmatched to any gene: 4. The CDR3 runs to 14 residues. This CDR3 is CASSFPGQGSPLHF. The CDR3 DNA follows: TGCGCCAGCAGCTTTCCGGGACAGGGCTCACCCCTCCACTTT.

The J gene is TRBJ1-4, the V gene TRBV7-2, with a tentative D call TRBD1 (6 bases). From germline, CDR1 is SGHTA and CDR2 FQGNSA. This CDR3 region has 14 residues. Trimming took off 4 bases at V and 10 bases at J, with 16 bases between the two ends. The CDR3 sequence: CASSSSPGAGKLFF. As DNA, the CDR3 is TGTGCCAGCAGCTCATCCCCGGGGGCTGGAAAACTGTTTTTT. Complete variable domain (other parts from reference TRBV7-2 and TRBJ1-4): GAGVSQSPSNKVTEKGKDVELRCDPISGHTALYWYRQSLGQGLEFLIYFQGNSAPDKSGLPSDRFSAERTGGSVSTLTIQRTQQEDSAVYLCASSSSPGAGKLFFGSGTQLSVL.

This sequence joins TRBV7-3 and TRBJ2-3, with a possible D match to TRBD2 (7 bases). This CDR3 has 15 residues. Trimming pared 5 bases from V and 2 bases from J, leaving 14 bases between. Germline CDR1 and CDR2: SGHTA and FQGTGA. The CDR3 DNA is TGTGCCAGCAGCATCAGCGGGGACATCACAGATACGCAGTATTTT. Translation gives CASSISGDITDTQYF.

This clonotype was detected many times. The chain carries TRBV5-1 and TRBJ2-3; 7 bases align to TRBD2. The CDR3 consists of 15 residues. V shed 6 bases, J shed 4 bases, and the junction held 11 bases outside the gene matches. The V gene's germline CDR1 is SGHRS and CDR2 YFSETQ. DNA for the CDR3: TGCGCCAGCACCCCAACGCCGGGGGGTGCAGATACGCAGTATTTT. Its protein is CASTPTPGGADTQYF. Full variable domain (missing parts from reference TRBV5-1 and TRBJ2-3): KAGVTQTPRYLIKTRGQQVTLSCSPISGHRSVSWYQQTPGQGLQFLFEYFSETQRNKGNFPGRFSGRQFSNSRSEMNVSTLELGDSALYLCASTPTPGGADTQYFGPGTRLTVL.

This clonotype turned up a few times. This rearrangement joins TRBV5-4 to TRBJ2-1, with a weak D call TRBD2 (6 bases). Trimming took 4 bases from V and 4 from J, leaving 18 bases between them. This CDR3 spans 16 amino acids. Looked up from germline, CDR1 is SGHNT and CDR2 is YYREEE (reference sequence). The CDR3 loop reads CASSATTSYVYNEQFF. The CDR3 coding sequence is TGTGCCAGCAGCGCAACGACTAGTTACGTTTACAATGAGCAGTTCTTC.

V and J are TRBV13 and TRBJ2-2; TRBD2 might be the D (6 bases). Looked up from germline, CDR1 is PRHDT and CDR2 is FYEKMQ (reference sequence). The CDR3 has 16 residues. The V gene lost 1 base and the J gene lost 8 bases, with 17 bases spanning the gap. The DNA for the CDR3 is TGTGCCAGCAGCTTAGCAGGACTACTCGTCCAGGGGGAGCTGTTTTTT. It encodes CASSLAGLLVQGELFF. The entire variable domain, with the rest obtained from reference TRBV13 and TRBJ2-2, is as follows: AAGVIQSPRHLIKEKRETATLKCYPIPRHDTVYWYQQGPGQDPQFLISFYEKMQSDKGSIPDRFSAQQFSDYHSELNMSSLELGDSALYFCASSLAGLLVQGELFFGEGSRLTVL.

This clonotype was seen ten or more times. The rearrangement links TRBV5-1 to TRBJ1-1, with TRBD1 matching over 7 bases. This CDR3 comprises 16 residues. V lost 3 bases and J lost 2; bases outside the gene matches: 10. Germline values: CDR1 SGHRS, CDR2 YFSETQ. CDR3 protein: CASSYRQGGGNTEAFF. CDR3 DNA: TGCGCCAGCAGCTATCGACAGGGAGGCGGCAACACTGAAGCTTTCTTT.

This clonotype came up many times. The rearrangement joins TRBV5-5 to TRBJ2-2; D might be TRBD1 (5 bases). Germline CDR1 reads SGHKS; CDR2 reads YYEKEE (reference sequence). V was pared by 0 bases and J by 1 base, with 7 bases between. This CDR3 comprises 15 residues. The CDR3 loop is CASSLVGLNTGELFF. CDR3 sequence (DNA): TGTGCCAGCAGCTTGGTGGGGCTGAACACCGGGGAGCTGTTTTTT. The variable domain in full, with the rest retrieved from reference TRBV5-5 and TRBJ2-2, is DAGVTQSPTHLIKTRGQQVTLRCSPISGHKSVSWYQQVLGQGPQFIFQYYEKEERGRGNFPDRFSARQFPNYSSELNVNALLLGDSALYLCASSLVGLNTGELFFGEGSRLTVL.

The J gene is TRBJ2-7, the V gene TRBV28; TRBD1 agrees at 7 bases. CDR1 MDHEN and CDR2 SYDVKM come from the germline V gene. The CDR3 consists of 14 residues. V shed 4 bases and J 2 bases; nucleotides not matched to a gene: 5. The CDR3 DNA reads as TGTGCCAGCAGTTCGACAGGGAAACCCTACGAGCAGTACGTC. This sequence encodes CASSSTGKPYEQYV.

This clonotype was recorded at least ten times. The J gene is TRBJ2-2, the V gene TRBV18, with D possibly being TRBD1 (5 bases). Germline V gene data show CDR1 as KGHSH and CDR2 as LQKENI. The CDR3 has 16 amino acids. The V end lost 2 bases, the J end lost 5 bases, and 15 bases lay between the germline ends. CDR3 residues: CASSPIQGEDTGELFF. CDR3 nucleotides: TGTGCCAGCTCACCAATTCAAGGGGAAGATACCGGGGAGCTGTTTTTT. Variable domain in full (rest from reference TRBV18 and TRBJ2-2): NAGVMQNPRHLVRRRGQEARLRCSPMKGHSHVYWYRQLPEEGLKFMVYLQKENIIDESGMPKERFSAEFPKEGPSILRIQQVVRGDSAAYFCASSPIQGEDTGELFFGEGSRLTVL.

The chain combines TRBV29-1 with TRBJ2-5, with a tentative D call TRBD1 (6 bases). Germline CDR1 reads SQVTM; CDR2 reads ANQGSEA. The V and J ends lost 6 bases and 3 bases respectively, with 11 bases between them. CDR3 length: 12 amino acids. The CDR3 sequence is CSVSTGKETQYF. CDR3 nucleotides: TGCAGCGTCTCAACAGGGAAAGAGACCCAGTACTTC.

The table lists this clonotype with a few counts. The chain couples TRBV7-2 to TRBJ1-6; 12 bases match TRBD1. The CDR3 covers 17 residues. V dropped 6 bases and J dropped 8; count of bases not matched to a gene: 11. The V gene's germline CDR1 is SGHTA and CDR2 FQGNSA. The chain's CDR3 is CASRPPGTGGVDSPLHF. DNA for the CDR3: TGTGCCAGCAGACCGCCCGGGACAGGGGGCGTCGATTCACCCCTCCACTTT. Full variable domain (outside the CDR3, taken from reference TRBV7-2 and TRBJ1-6): GAGVSQSPSNKVTEKGKDVELRCDPISGHTALYWYRQSLGQGLEFLIYFQGNSAPDKSGLPSDRFSAERTGGSVSTLTIQRTQQEDSAVYLCASRPPGTGGVDSPLHFGNGTRLTVT.

This sequence joins TRBV14 and TRBJ2-2; D call uncertain. Germline loops: CDR1 SGHDN, CDR2 FVKESK. There are 13 residues in the CDR3. V gave up 4 bases and J gave up 4 bases, with 7 bases separating them. CDR3 in amino acids: CASSPSRTGELFF. CDR3 bases: TGTGCCAGCAGCCCATCTCGCACCGGGGAGCTGTTTTTT.

The DNA for the CDR3 is TGCGCCAGCAGCGTGACCCAAGTTCCTTACAATGAGCAGTTCTTC. Protein product: CASSVTQVPYNEQFF. The chain carries TRBV5-1 and TRBJ2-1, with D uncertain. The germline V and J ends were trimmed by 4 bases and 4 bases, with 15 bases remaining between them. The germline V gene encodes CDR1 SGHRS and CDR2 YFSETQ. This CDR3 has 15 amino acids. Using reference TRBV5-1 and TRBJ2-1 for the parts outside the CDR3, the full variable domain is KAGVTQTPRYLIKTRGQQVTLSCSPISGHRSVSWYQQTPGQGLQFLFEYFSETQRNKGNFPGRFSGRQFSNSRSEMNVSTLELGDSALYLCASSVTQVPYNEQFFGPGTRLTVL.

The CDR3 DNA follows: TGCAGTGCTAGAGATCTTACTAGCGGGGCTGGGGATACGCAGTATTTT. Protein sequence: CSARDLTSGAGDTQYF. The chain combines TRBV20-1 with TRBJ2-3; 10 bases align to TRBD2. Per germline, CDR1 DFQATT and CDR2 SNEGSKA (reference sequence). The CDR3 runs 16 residues. Germline trimming cut 0 bases from V and 6 bases from J; bases unmatched to any gene: 9.

The V call is TRBV4-3, the J call TRBJ1-2; 10 bases line up with TRBD1. V lost 4 bases and J lost 6; bases outside the gene matches: 5. Germline-derived CDR1 and CDR2 are LGHNA and YSLEER. CDR3 length: 14 residues. The chain's CDR3 is CASSPDRGEDGYTF. DNA for the CDR3: TGCGCCAGCAGCCCGGACAGGGGGGAGGATGGCTACACCTTC.

In its sample, this clonotype was seen many times. This sequence joins TRBV7-2 and TRBJ2-6; D gene ambiguous. Between the trimmed V and J ends, which lost 1 base and 2 bases, there was a span of 9 bases. This CDR3 is built from 16 residues. Per germline, CDR1 SGHTA and CDR2 FQGNSA. The CDR3 protein is CASSLGPMAGANVLTF. CDR3 bases: TGTGCCAGCAGCTTAGGTCCCATGGCTGGGGCCAACGTCCTGACTTTC.